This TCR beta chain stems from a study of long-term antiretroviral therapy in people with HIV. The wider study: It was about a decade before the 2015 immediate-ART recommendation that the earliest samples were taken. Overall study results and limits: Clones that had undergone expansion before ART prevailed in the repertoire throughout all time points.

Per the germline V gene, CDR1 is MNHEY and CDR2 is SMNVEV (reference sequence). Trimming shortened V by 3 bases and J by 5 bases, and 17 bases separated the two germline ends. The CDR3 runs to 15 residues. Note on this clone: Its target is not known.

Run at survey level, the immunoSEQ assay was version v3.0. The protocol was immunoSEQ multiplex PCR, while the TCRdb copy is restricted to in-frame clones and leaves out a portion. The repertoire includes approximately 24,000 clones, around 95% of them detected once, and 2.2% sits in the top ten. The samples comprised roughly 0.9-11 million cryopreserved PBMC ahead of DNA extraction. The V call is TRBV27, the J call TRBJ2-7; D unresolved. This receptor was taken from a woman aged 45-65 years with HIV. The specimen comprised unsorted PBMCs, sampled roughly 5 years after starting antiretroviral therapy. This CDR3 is CASSFTGLRRDEQYF. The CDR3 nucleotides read TGTGCCAGCAGTTTTACCGGTTTGCGACGCGACGAGCAGTACTTC.